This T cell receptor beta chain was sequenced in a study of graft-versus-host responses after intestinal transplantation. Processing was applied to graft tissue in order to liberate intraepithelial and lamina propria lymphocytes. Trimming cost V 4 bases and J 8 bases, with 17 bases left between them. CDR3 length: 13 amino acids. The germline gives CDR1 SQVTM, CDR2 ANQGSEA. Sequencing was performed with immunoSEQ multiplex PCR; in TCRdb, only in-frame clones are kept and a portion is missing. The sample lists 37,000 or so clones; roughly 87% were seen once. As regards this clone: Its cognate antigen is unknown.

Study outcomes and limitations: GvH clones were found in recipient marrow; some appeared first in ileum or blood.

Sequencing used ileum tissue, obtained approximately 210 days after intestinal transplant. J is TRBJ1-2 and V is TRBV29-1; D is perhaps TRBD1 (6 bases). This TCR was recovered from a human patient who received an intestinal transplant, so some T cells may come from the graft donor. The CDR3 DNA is TGCAGCGTTGGGGGGGGGCGCGCGCGGGGCTACACCTTC. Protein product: CSVGGGRARGYTF.